The clone carrying this T cell receptor (beta chain) showed up just a few times. The antigen remains undetermined. Sample-barcoded 5' priming and a J-beta primer mix drove a second PCR of roughly 6 to 12 cycles. Every single cDNA molecule received a tag from a template-switch adaptor with 12 random nucleotides. MiXCR, run by TCRdb on the 5' RACE reads, gives a single entry per CDR3 protein. Of roughly 790,000 distinct CDR3 sequences detected, approximately 39% appear once; the ten largest clones hold 20% to 25%. This sample was included in a study of blood T cells in healthy people across ages. Study results and caveats: As naive T cell percentage varied, TCR beta diversity correlated strongly with it.

In each sample, at least 7 million PBMCs were isolated. The CDR3 runs 15 residues. Trimming cost V 1 base and J 4 bases, with 14 bases left between them. Germline assignment: CDR1 GTSNPN and CDR2 SVGIG (reference sequence). The chain is built from TRBV30 and TRBJ2-1; D possibly corresponds to TRBD2 (6 bases). This sequence was found in a woman aged 60 to 75 in good health. The sample comprised blood. The CDR3 protein is CAWSDIGAGYNEQFF. In DNA form, the CDR3 reads TGTGCCTGGAGTGACATTGGGGCGGGGTACAATGAGCAGTTCTTC.